This record concerns one TCR beta chain sequence. The junction differs from germline at one of its ends, possibly a read error. This same CDR3 is encoded by further DNA sequences in the sample. This sample was taken from a study of blood T cell repertoires in COVID-19. Study overall: Researchers got acute and convalescent COVID-19 samples from the United States, Italy and Spain. T cells, B-cell-depleted T cells, or PBMCs supplied cDNA or gDNA.

Original processing notes: Nucleated cell number was recorded as an estimate derived from reference gene primer amplification. Sequencing used immunoSEQ multiplex PCR; TCRdb keeps in-frame clones, though not all of them. Clonal size and the V and J genes are those of that table, whereas D and trimming came from the DNA. The table lists about 200,000 clones, roughly 73% of them singletons. The specimen sequenced was peripheral blood. The TCR comes from a woman older than 75 with active or convalescent COVID-19.

CDR3 sequence reads: CASSEDRGYSNQPQHF. The CDR3 DNA sequence: TGTGCCAGCAGCGAAGACAGGGGATATAGCAATCAGCCCCAGCATTTT. The chain links TRBV6-1 to TRBJ1-5; 8 nucleotides match TRBD1. The germline CDR1 and CDR2 sequences are MNHNS and SASEGT. This CDR3 is 16 amino acids long.